These T cell receptor beta chains were read from a single sample in a study of blood T cell repertoires in COVID-19. Clones were sequenced by immunoSEQ multiplex PCR, and TCRdb holds only the in-frame ones, with some missing. The top ten hold about 10% of the sample, which has 250,000 or so clones, roughly 86% seen once. Sequenced material: peripheral blood. The receptor source for this set is a man in his forties with active or convalescent COVID-19. Each CDR3 is given with its conserved first and last residue. A D gene is named only where the DNA matches it firmly. Expanded clones are given a class, and other clones once, few, many or no size at all.

d_gene	v_gene	abundance	j_gene	CDR3aa	CDR3nt
TRBD1	TRBV3-1/TRBV3-2	.	TRBJ2-3	CASSPVQGALSDTQYF	TGTGCCAGCAGCCCCGTGCAGGGGGCTTTATCGGATACGCAGTATTTT
.	TRBV18	.	TRBJ2-3	CASSPDLAYTQYF	TGTGCCAGCTCACCAGATCTAGCGTATACGCAGTATTTT
.	TRBV28	.	TRBJ2-3	CASTPRGAGTDTQYF	TGTGCCAGCACCCCCCGGGGGGCGGGGACAGATACGCAGTATTTT
.	TRBV7-9	.	TRBJ1-2	CASSFTGTMGYGYTF	TGTGCCAGCAGCTTTACCGGGACAATGGGCTATGGCTACACCTTC
.	TRBV27	few	TRBJ1-3	CASRGLGALGNTIYF	TGTGCCAGCAGGGGGCTGGGGGCGCTTGGAAACACCATATATTTT
.	TRBV7-3	once	TRBJ1-1	CASSPGAYTEAFF	TGTGCCAGCAGCCCTGGGGCATACACTGAAGCTTTCTTT
.	TRBV7-9	.	TRBJ1-6	CASSLEAEGALHF	TGTGCCAGCAGCTTAGAGGCCGAGGGGGCCCTCCACTTT
TRBD2	TRBV2	once	TRBJ2-7	CASSAELAGETYEQYF	TGTGCCAGCAGTGCAGAACTAGCGGGAGAGACCTACGAGCAGTACTTC
TRBD1	TRBV18	few	TRBJ1-5	CASSPGTVNQPQHF	TGTGCCAGCTCACCAGGGACAGTGAATCAGCCCCAGCATTTT
.	TRBV11-3	.	TRBJ2-1	CASPLRTPRTNYNEQFF	TGTGCCAGTCCGCTTCGGACGCCAAGGACTAATTACAATGAGCAGTTCTTC
.	TRBV11-2	once	TRBJ1-1	CASVRGGGLDTEAFF	TGTGCCAGCGTAAGGGGTGGGGGGTTAGACACTGAAGCTTTCTTT
.	TRBV5-4	.	TRBJ2-5	CASSSKGGTETQYF	TGTGCCAGCAGCTCAAAAGGCGGAACTGAGACCCAGTACTTC
TRBD1	TRBV30	.	TRBJ2-3	CAWRQGAGWTQYF	TGTGCCTGGAGACAGGGGGCCGGTTGGACGCAGTATTTT
.	TRBV7-2	.	TRBJ2-3	CASSHGLAADTQYF	TGTGCCAGCAGCCACGGACTTGCCGCAGATACGCAGTATTTT
.	TRBV5-1	.	TRBJ1-1	CASSLGGKGEAFF	TGCGCCAGCAGCTTGGGAGGGAAAGGTGAAGCTTTCTTT
.	TRBV6-5	.	TRBJ1-4	CASSSTGSEKLFF	TGTGCCAGCAGTTCCACAGGGAGTGAAAAACTGTTTTTT
TRBD1	TRBV10-3	few	TRBJ1-1	CAISADRDTEAFF	TGTGCCATCAGCGCGGACAGGGACACTGAAGCTTTCTTT
TRBD1	TRBV7-9	.	TRBJ2-3	CASSSYDRADTQYF	TGTGCCAGCAGCTCCTATGACAGGGCGGATACGCAGTATTTT
TRBD2	TRBV5-6	few	TRBJ2-1	CASTRGKREAPGNEQFF	TGTGCCAGCACTAGGGGGAAGCGGGAGGCCCCGGGTAATGAGCAGTTCTTC
TRBD1	TRBV19	.	TRBJ1-1	CASSKRGPTGVTEAFF	TGTGCCAGTAGTAAGAGGGGTCCCACAGGGGTAACTGAAGCTTTCTTT
TRBD2	TRBV28	.	TRBJ2-1	CASSLPLAGGNNEQFF	TGTGCCAGCAGTTTACCGCTAGCGGGGGGGAACAATGAGCAGTTCTTC
.	TRBV5-4	.	TRBJ1-2	CASSNLGGQVGGYTF	TGTGCCAGCAGCAACCTCGGGGGGCAGGTGGGTGGCTACACCTTC
TRBD1	TRBV27	.	TRBJ2-7	CASSLPSGQGEQYF	TGTGCCAGCAGTTTACCCAGTGGACAGGGGGAGCAGTACTTC
TRBD1	TRBV28	.	TRBJ1-4	CASSLTGVREKLFF	TGTGCCAGCAGCCTGACAGGGGTTAGGGAAAAACTGTTTTTT
.	TRBV28	.	TRBJ2-1	CASSLPGNNEQFF	TGTGCCAGCAGTTTACCAGGGAACAATGAGCAGTTCTTC
TRBD1	TRBV19	few	TRBJ1-1	CASSTYRGIEAFF	TGTGCCAGTAGTACTTACAGGGGGATAGAAGCTTTCTTT
TRBD2	TRBV6-5	.	TRBJ2-7	CASSQIAGEVYEQYF	TGTGCCAGCAGTCAAATAGCGGGAGAGGTCTACGAGCAGTACTTC
TRBD1	TRBV28	.	TRBJ1-5	CASSETGFNQPQHF	TGTGCCAGCAGCGAGACAGGGTTCAATCAGCCCCAGCATTTT
TRBD2	TRBV18	.	TRBJ2-5	CASSQTTSGVEETQYF	TGTGCCAGCTCACAAACGACTAGCGGGGTAGAAGAGACCCAGTACTTC
TRBD1	TRBV6-5	.	TRBJ2-3	CASSYMGQFTDTQYF	TGTGCCAGCAGTTACATGGGACAGTTCACAGATACGCAGTATTTT
TRBD1	TRBV13	.	TRBJ1-3	CASSSPTGRNTIYF	TGTGCCAGCAGCTCCCCGACAGGGAGAAACACCATATATTTT
.	TRBV11-2	few	TRBJ1-4	CASSFGGYEKLFF	TGTGCCAGCAGCTTTGGGGGCTACGAAAAACTGTTTTTT
TRBD2	TRBV5-4	.	TRBJ2-1	CASSLAGLAGDNEQFF	TGTGCCAGCAGCTTGGCCGGCCTAGCGGGAGATAATGAGCAGTTCTTC
TRBD1	TRBV2	once	TRBJ1-3	CASSERHRGGGNTIYF	TGTGCCAGCAGTGAAAGGCACAGGGGAGGTGGAAACACCATATATTTT
.	TRBV18	.	TRBJ1-2	CASSLVLSAGLDSNYGYTF	TGTGCCAGCTCACTGGTTTTATCTGCAGGATTGGACTCCAACTATGGCTACACCTTC
TRBD1	TRBV5-1	.	TRBJ2-2	CASSRDRGPLGELFF	TGCGCCAGCAGCCGGGACAGGGGCCCCCTCGGGGAGCTGTTTTTT